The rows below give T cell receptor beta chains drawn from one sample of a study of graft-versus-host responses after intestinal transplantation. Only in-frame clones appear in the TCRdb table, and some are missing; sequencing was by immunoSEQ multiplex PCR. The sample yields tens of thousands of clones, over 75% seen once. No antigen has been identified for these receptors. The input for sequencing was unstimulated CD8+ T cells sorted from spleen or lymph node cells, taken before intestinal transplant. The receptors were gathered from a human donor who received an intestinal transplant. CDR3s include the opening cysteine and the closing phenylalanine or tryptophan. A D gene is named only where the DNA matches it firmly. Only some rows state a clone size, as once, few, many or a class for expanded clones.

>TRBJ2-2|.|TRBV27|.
CASSFGVGGELFF
TGTGCCAGCAGTTTCGGGGTGGGCGGGGAGCTGTTTTTT
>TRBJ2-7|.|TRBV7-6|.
CASSLKGGGSFLNEQYF
TGTGCCAGCAGCTTAAAGGGGGGAGGGTCCTTTCTCAACGAGCAGTACTTC
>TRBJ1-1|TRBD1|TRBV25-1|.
CASRDPGQGKSEAFF
TGTGCCAGCAGAGACCCGGGACAGGGTAAGTCTGAAGCTTTCTTT
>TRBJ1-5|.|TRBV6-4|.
CASSVFRDTYSNQPQHF
TGTGCCAGCAGTGTCTTCCGGGACACTTATAGCAATCAGCCCCAGCATTTT
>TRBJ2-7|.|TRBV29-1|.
CSVTGASYEQYF
TGCAGCGTTACCGGTGCTTCCTACGAGCAGTACTTC
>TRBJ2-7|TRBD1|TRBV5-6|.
CASSFGGQGLHEQYF
TGTGCCAGCAGCTTCGGGGGACAGGGACTACACGAGCAGTACTTC
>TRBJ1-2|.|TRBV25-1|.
CASSDPGYGYTF
TGTGCCAGCAGTGACCCGGGCTATGGCTACACCTTC
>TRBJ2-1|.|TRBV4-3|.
CASSQSGEAYNEQFF
TGCGCCAGCAGCCAATCAGGGGAAGCCTACAATGAGCAGTTCTTC
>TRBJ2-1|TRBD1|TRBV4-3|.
CASSQETQGASYNEQFF
TGCGCCAGCAGCCAAGAAACACAGGGGGCGTCCTACAATGAGCAGTTCTTC
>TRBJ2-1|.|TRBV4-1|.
CASSQEDVGVYNEQFF
TGCGCCAGCAGCCAAGAAGACGTGGGAGTCTACAATGAGCAGTTCTTC
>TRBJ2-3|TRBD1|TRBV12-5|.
CASGLTGDLPYTDTQYF
TGTGCTAGTGGCCTGACAGGGGACTTACCTTACACAGATACGCAGTATTTT
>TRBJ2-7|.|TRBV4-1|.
CASSQGQPPGYEQYF
TGCGCCAGCAGCCAAGGGCAGCCCCCGGGCTACGAGCAGTACTTC
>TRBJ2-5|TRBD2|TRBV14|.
CASSQEDRAGGSETQYF
TGTGCCAGCAGCCAAGAGGATCGAGCGGGAGGTTCAGAGACCCAGTACTTC
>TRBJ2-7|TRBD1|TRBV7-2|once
CASSFDHRGIEQYF
TGTGCCAGCAGCTTCGATCACAGGGGAATCGAGCAGTACTTC
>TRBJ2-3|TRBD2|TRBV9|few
CASSGGLAGLTDTQYF
TGTGCCAGCAGCGGAGGACTAGCGGGCCTTACAGATACGCAGTATTTT
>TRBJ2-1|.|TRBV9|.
CASSVVPDSNEQFF
TGTGCCAGCAGCGTAGTTCCGGACAGTAATGAGCAGTTCTTC
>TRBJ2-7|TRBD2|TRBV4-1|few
CASSQALTSGFSYEQYF
TGCGCCAGCAGCCAAGCCCTGACTAGCGGGTTCTCCTACGAGCAGTACTTC
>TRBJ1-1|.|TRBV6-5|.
CASSSPGNTEAFF
TGTGCCAGCAGTTCTCCGGGGAACACTGAAGCTTTCTTT
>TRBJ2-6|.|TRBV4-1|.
CASSPRPGTGANVLTF
TGCGCCAGCAGCCCTAGACCAGGGACTGGGGCCAACGTCCTGACTTTC
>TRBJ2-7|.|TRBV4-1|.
CASSQDRAGPSYEQYF
TGCGCCAGCAGCCAAGATCGCGCAGGGCCCTCCTACGAGCAGTACTTC
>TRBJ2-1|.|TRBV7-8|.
CASTPQPPSPGYNEQFF
TGTGCCAGCACCCCCCAGCCCCCTAGCCCAGGCTACAATGAGCAGTTCTTC
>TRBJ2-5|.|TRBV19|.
CASSLVSQETQYF
TGTGCCAGTAGTCTTGTCTCTCAAGAGACCCAGTACTTC
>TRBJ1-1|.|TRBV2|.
CASRADSGVPEAFF
TGTGCCAGCAGAGCGGACAGTGGGGTCCCTGAAGCTTTCTTT
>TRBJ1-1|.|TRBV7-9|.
CASSLQGLNTEAFF
TGTGCCAGCAGCTTACAGGGGTTGAACACTGAAGCTTTCTTT
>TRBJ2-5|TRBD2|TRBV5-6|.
CASSLGAGGVQETQYF
TGTGCCAGCAGCTTGGGTGCGGGAGGGGTCCAAGAGACCCAGTACTTC
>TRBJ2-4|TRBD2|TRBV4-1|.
CASSQGLAVLAKNIQYF
TGCGCCAGCAGCCAGGGACTAGCGGTACTAGCCAAAAACATTCAGTACTTC
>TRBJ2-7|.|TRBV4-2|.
CASSPRGTLYEQYF
TGTGCCAGCAGCCCACGGGGAACCCTCTACGAGCAGTACTTC
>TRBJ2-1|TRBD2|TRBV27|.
CASSSGVAGIYNEQFF
TGTGCCAGCAGTTCCGGTGTAGCGGGGATCTACAATGAGCAGTTCTTC
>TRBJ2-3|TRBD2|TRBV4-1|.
CASSQVLAGSTDTQYF
TGCGCCAGCAGCCAAGTGCTAGCGGGGAGCACAGATACGCAGTATTTT
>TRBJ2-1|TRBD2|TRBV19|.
CASSLAGYNEQFF
TGTGCCAGTAGCCTAGCGGGGTACAATGAGCAGTTCTTC
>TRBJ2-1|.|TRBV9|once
CASSVSGYSYNEQFF
TGTGCCAGCAGCGTTAGCGGTTATTCCTACAATGAGCAGTTCTTC
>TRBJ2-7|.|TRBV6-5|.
CASSYAAGFYEQYF
TGTGCCAGCAGTTACGCTGCAGGATTCTACGAGCAGTACTTC
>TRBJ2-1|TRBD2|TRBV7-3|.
CASSPGGGSGKFF
TGTGCCAGCAGCCCCGGGGGGGGGTCGGGAAAGTTCTTC
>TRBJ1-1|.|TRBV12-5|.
CASALTVNTEAFF
TGTGCTAGTGCCCTGACAGTGAACACTGAAGCTTTCTTT
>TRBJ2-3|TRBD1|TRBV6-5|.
CASSPDRGTQYF
TGTGCCAGCAGCCCCGACAGGGGCACGCAGTATTTT
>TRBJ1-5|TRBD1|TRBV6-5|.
CASSPNTGGSQPQHF
TGTGCCAGCAGTCCGAACACAGGGGGCAGTCAGCCCCAGCATTTT
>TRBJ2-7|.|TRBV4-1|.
CASSQDNGQYF
TGCGCCAGCAGCCAAGACAACGGGCAGTACTTC
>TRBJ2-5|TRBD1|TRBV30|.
CAWSAGTGGRETQYF
TGTGCCTGGAGTGCCGGGACAGGGGGCAGGGAGACCCAGTACTTC
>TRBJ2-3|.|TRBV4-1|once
CASSQERLLASTDTQYF
TGCGCCAGCAGCCAAGAACGACTGTTAGCTAGCACAGATACGCAGTATTTT
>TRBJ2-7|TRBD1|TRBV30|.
CAWTPGQGPEQYF
TGTGCCTGGACCCCGGGACAGGGCCCCGAGCAGTACTTC
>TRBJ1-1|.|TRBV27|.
CASSLYTGNTEAFF
TGTGCCAGCAGTTTATACACAGGGAACACTGAAGCTTTCTTT
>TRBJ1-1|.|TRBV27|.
CASSVRVDGDEAFF
TGTGCCAGCAGTGTCAGGGTGGATGGCGATGAAGCTTTCTTT